There are a few counts of the clone carrying this TCR beta chain. This sample was taken from a study of blood T cells in healthy people across ages. Germline V gene sequence: CDR1 SEHNR, CDR2 FQNEAQ (reference sequence). The CDR3 is 15 residues long. Trimming shortened V by 1 base and J by 5 bases, and 11 bases separated the two germline ends. It was with a sample-barcoded 5' primer and a J-beta primer mix that a second PCR of roughly 7 to 12 cycles was run. TCRdb processed the 5' RACE reads anew with MiXCR; each CDR3 protein has one entry. The table includes 650,000 to 800,000 distinct CDR3 sequences, under 65% detected once.

Sequenced sample: blood. The source is a woman older than 75 in good health. The V call is TRBV7-9, the J call TRBJ1-4; D gene ambiguous. The CDR3 DNA follows: TGTGCCAGCAGCTTAGACGGCGGATTAAATGAAAAACTGTTTTTT. This translates into CASSLDGGLNEKLFF.